This T cell receptor beta chain was captured by sequencing in a study of cytomegalovirus exposure and HLA in healthy donors. Whole-study results and caveats: Reports described diagnosis of cytomegalovirus status by the classifier as highly specific and sensitive.

13 Jbeta primers and 60 Vbeta primers were used for the PCR. The protocol was immunoSEQ multiplex PCR, while the TCRdb copy is restricted to in-frame clones and leaves out a portion. The table lists tens of thousands of clones. Notes on this clone: Its antigen is still unknown.

The CDR3 has 16 amino acids. Germline V lookup: CDR1 MNHEY, CDR2 SMNVEV (reference sequence). The V end lost 5 bases, the J end lost 0 bases, and 15 bases lay between the germline ends. The chain combines TRBV27 with TRBJ2-3, with D perhaps matching TRBD1 (6 bases). This clonotype originated in a woman in her 30s in good health and CMV-seronegative. Sequenced material: PBMCs. The CDR3 bases are TGTGCCAGCAGTCCGCGACAGGCCCTGAGCACAGATACGCAGTATTTT. Residues: CASSPRQALSTDTQYF.